A single sample is the source of the 7 T cell receptor beta chains below, sequenced in a study of cytomegalovirus exposure and HLA in healthy donors. PCR used 60 Vbeta primers and 13 Jbeta primers. Profiling relied on immunoSEQ multiplex PCR, and the TCRdb table lists in-frame clones only, not all of them. This sample has nearly 110,000 clones, with roughly two thirds found just once. Sequenced input: PBMCs. The receptors originated from a female donor in good health and CMV-seronegative.

The chain has TRBV29-1 and TRBJ2-7; D possibly corresponds to TRBD2 (5 bases). Germline loops: CDR1 SQVTM, CDR2 ANQGSEA. The CDR3 length is 13 residues. V lost 2 bases and J 0 bases, leaving 8 bases between the germline ends. The CDR3 here is CSVELEDSYEQYF. As DNA, the CDR3 is TGCAGCGTTGAACTGGAGGACTCCTACGAGCAGTACTTC.

Here the CDR3 DNA reads TGTGCCAGCAGTCTAGGCTCACCCTTCTTCTACGAGCAGTACTTC. Translation gives CASSLGSPFFYEQYF. The chain recombines TRBV27 with TRBJ2-7; D is unclear. Trimming removed 5 bases at V and 3 bases at J, with 17 bases between. CDR3 length equals 15 residues. Germline CDR1 reads MNHEY; CDR2 reads SMNVEV (reference sequence).

V is TRBV28 and J is TRBJ1-1, with a tentative D call TRBD1 (5 bases). V shed 3 bases and J shed 1 base, with 27 bases lying between them. Germline lookup yields CDR1 MDHEN and CDR2 SYDVKM. This CDR3 spans 20 amino acids. This chain's CDR3 is CASSFFFGGWGGQGNTEAFF. In DNA form, the CDR3 reads TGTGCCAGCAGTTTTTTCTTTGGGGGGTGGGGTGGTCAGGGGAACACTGAAGCTTTCTTT. The whole variable domain, filled in from reference TRBV28 and TRBJ1-1, reads DVKVTQSSRYLVKRTGEKVFLECVQDMDHENMFWYRQDPGLGLRLIYFSYDVKMKEKGDIPEGYSVSREKKERFSLILESASTNQTSMYLCASSFFFGGWGGQGNTEAFFGQGTRLTVV.

The V and J genes are TRBV2 and TRBJ2-5, with unresolved D. The germline CDR1 and CDR2 sequences are SNHLY and FYNNEI. V shed 6 bases and J shed 2 bases, with 19 bases lying between them. This CDR3 comprises 16 residues. Here the CDR3 reads CASSALIGGAQETQYF. The CDR3 DNA reads as TGTGCCAGCAGCGCCTTGATCGGCGGAGCGCAAGAGACCCAGTACTTC.

This chain connects TRBV9 to TRBJ1-1; 7 bases are a match to TRBD1. The length of the CDR3 is 14 residues. From germline, CDR1 is SGDLS and CDR2 YYNGEE. Trimming cost V 4 bases and J 1 base; bases outside gene matches: 4. Written as DNA, the CDR3 is TGTGCCAGCAGCCCTTGGACAGGGAACACTGAAGCTTTCTTT. Protein: CASSPWTGNTEAFF.

V and J are TRBV7-9 and TRBJ2-1, with 10 bases identical to TRBD2. CDR1 and CDR2 (germline): SEHNR, FQNEAQ (reference sequence). Unmatched junction bases numbered 14, after V lost 2 bases and J lost 4 bases. The CDR3 is 19 amino acids. The CDR3 here is CASSLTPGASGRAYNEQFF. The CDR3 nucleotides read TGTGCCAGCAGCTTAACTCCCGGGGCGAGCGGGAGGGCATACAATGAGCAGTTCTTC.

This sequence joins TRBV10-2 and TRBJ2-5, with D possibly TRBD1 on 6 matching bases. The CDR3 runs 16 residues. Trimming cost V 3 bases and J 5 bases, with 19 bases left between them. CDR1 WSHSY and CDR2 SAAADI come from the germline V gene. CDR3 loop: CASSDWRPGVGETQYF. In DNA, the CDR3 is TGCGCCAGCAGTGATTGGCGGCCAGGGGTGGGTGAGACCCAGTACTTC.